What follows are 12 T cell receptor beta chains derived from one specimen sequenced in a study of Graves' ophthalmopathy and Graves' hyperthyroidism. TCR beta CDR3 regions were amplified from RNA transcripts. The authors performed first-round RT-PCR with HTBI primers and then a second-round multiplex PCR. TCRdb ran MiXCR on the multiplex PCR reads and lists one entry per CDR3 protein. The table lists 400,000 to 500,000 distinct CDR3 sequences, approximately 21% of them singletons. Sequencing was done on a sample of peripheral blood. These receptors were collected from a woman aged 18 to 35 with stable Graves' hyperthyroidism.

At least ten counts were recorded for this clonotype. The CDR3 here is CASSLGTGVETQYF. The CDR3 DNA is TGCGCCAGCAGCTTGGGTACAGGAGTGGAGACCCAGTACTTC. The chain combines TRBV5-1 with TRBJ2-5; D perhaps matches TRBD1 (5 bases). The CDR3 sequence is 14 residues long. Trimming shortened V by 0 bases and J by 5 bases, and 11 bases separated the two germline ends. Germline CDR1 and CDR2: SGHRS and YFSETQ.

This clonotype was recorded at least ten times. The chain combines TRBV12-3 or TRBV12-4 with TRBJ1-2; unclear D gene. V lost 4 bases and J 6 bases, leaving 9 bases between the germline ends. The CDR3 runs 12 residues. CDR3: CASSYRSDGYTF. CDR3 in DNA: TGTGCCAGCAGTTACAGAAGCGATGGCTACACCTTC.

The genes are TRBV7-9 and TRBJ1-2; D might be TRBD1 (6 bases). Germline values: CDR1 SEHNR, CDR2 FQNEAQ (reference sequence). CDR3 length: 13 amino acids. The V end was cut by 6 bases, the J end by 8 bases, with 16 bases between. This CDR3 reads CASRPLGGSGYTF. CDR3 nucleotides: TGTGCCAGCAGGCCCCTTGGGGGCAGCGGCTACACCTTC.

This clonotype was recorded many times. V is TRBV12-3 or TRBV12-4 and J is TRBJ2-2, with TRBD1 identical over 9 bases. This CDR3 comprises 15 residues. The J segment lost 4 bases and the V segment lost 0 bases, leaving 0 bases of the junction unmatched. DNA for the CDR3: TGTGCCAGCAGTTTAGCGACAGGGGGCACCGGGGAGCTGTTTTTT. It specifies CASSLATGGTGELFF.

This clonotype occurred many times. The gene calls are TRBV11-2 and TRBJ2-5; D gene unclear. Trimming took 5 bases from V and 7 from J, leaving 14 bases between them. The germline V gene encodes CDR1 SGHAT and CDR2 FQNNGV. CDR3 length: 13 residues. The CDR3 here is CASSPGSPGTQYF. The CDR3 nucleotides read TGTGCCAGCAGCCCTGGGTCCCCGGGGACCCAGTACTTC.

This clonotype showed up just a few times. V is TRBV7-9 and J is TRBJ2-5, with a possible D match to TRBD2 (5 bases). The CDR3 spans 15 residues. The ends were cut back, 1 base at V and 5 bases at J, with 14 bases in the middle. Germline-derived CDR1 and CDR2 are SEHNR and FQNEAQ (reference sequence). The CDR3 DNA follows: TGTGCCAGCAGCTTAGGTCTTCCGGGATGGGAGACCCAGTACTTC. It yields the protein CASSLGLPGWETQYF.

This clonotype was counted at least ten times. The chain couples TRBV20-1 to TRBJ1-5; no definite D call. CDR1 is DFQATT and CDR2 is SNEGSKA in the germline V gene (reference sequence). The CDR3 extends over 15 amino acids. This chain's CDR3 is CKPAPGLNSNQPQHF. The CDR3 DNA follows: TGCAAACCTGCCCCCGGTCTTAATAGCAATCAGCCCCAGCATTTT.

The rearrangement joins TRBV12-3 or TRBV12-4 to TRBJ2-7; D may be TRBD2 (5 bases). CDR3 size: 14 residues. The V and J ends lost 4 bases and 9 bases respectively, with 19 bases between them. CDR3 nucleotide sequence: TGTGCCAGCAGTTCCCCCTTTTTCCGGGAACTGCAGTACTTC. Translated, it gives CASSSPFFRELQYF.

This clonotype was found many times. The V gene is TRBV6-1, the J gene TRBJ2-2, with TRBD2 identical over 11 bases. Trimming cost V 11 bases and J 4 bases; bases outside gene matches: 3. Germline lookup yields CDR1 MNHNS and CDR2 SASEGT. The CDR3 is 13 amino acids. In DNA, the CDR3 is TGTGCCGGGGGACTAGCGGTCACCGGGGAGCTGTTTTTT. Its protein is CAGGLAVTGELFF.

The table lists this clonotype with many counts. The chain carries TRBV6-6 and TRBJ2-2, with TRBD2 matching over 13 bases. CDR1 and CDR2 (germline): MNHNY, SVGAGI (reference sequence). The CDR3 contains 20 residues. With 2 bases clipped from V and 2 bases from J, the junction kept 11 bases outside the gene matches. CDR3 sequence (DNA): TGTGCCAGCAGTTACGCCTACAAGGGACTAGCGGGGCCTAACACCGGGGAGCTGTTTTTT. The encoded protein is CASSYAYKGLAGPNTGELFF.

Turning to this clonotype: Mismatch with germline at one junction end may stem from a read error. The chain uses TRBV7-2 and TRBJ2-5, with 8 bases identical to TRBD1. CDR3 length: 14 amino acids. The germline V gene has CDR1 SGHTA and CDR2 FQGNSA. The CDR3 nucleotides are TGTGTCAGCAGCCCCTACAGGGGGCAAGAGACCCAGTACTTC. Amino acids: CVSSPYRGQETQYF.

This clonotype has a single count. This may come from a read error, since a much larger clone is one base off. The chain couples TRBV20-1 to TRBJ2-5; D gene unclear. The CDR3 consists of 14 residues. With 3 bases removed from V and 1 base from J, the gap between germline ends came to 12 bases. Per the germline V gene, CDR1 is DFQATT and CDR2 is SNEGSKA (reference sequence). The DNA for the CDR3 is TGCAGTGCTAGGTGGAGCATCGTCCAAGAGACCCAGTACTTC. It specifies CSARWSIVQETQYF.